One and the same sample provided the 26 T cell receptor beta chains below, sequenced in a study of T cell repertoires in cytomegalovirus infection (dated by TCRdb to between 2017 and 2020). In light of the paper, this sample's treatment or condition label describes: in vitro stimulation with specific CMV peptide epitopes to enrich CMV-specific T cells. No antigens are known for them. Instrument used: Illumina HiSeq 1500. TCRdb reworked the public reads: Q25 trimming with fastp, MiXCR clone assembly, productive beta chains retained. Entries are consolidated by CDR3 protein sequence, retaining the most common genes and DNA. The sample table lists around 100,000 distinct CDR3 sequences, roughly 40% of them with a count of one. The biggest ten clones account for 74% of the sample. Sequenced here: CD8+ T cells from cultured PBMCs, sampled from culture after CMV antigen stimulation. These receptors came from a human donor in good health (CMV status not recorded). Some clones in this sample may be carry-over from other donors' samples.

The sample holds a few counts of this clonotype. V usage is TRBV7-2 and J usage is TRBJ2-2, with TRBD2 matching 10 bases. CDR3 length equals 18 residues. The V segment lost 5 bases and the J segment 4 bases; nucleotides outside the gene matches: 13. Germline assignment: CDR1 SGHTA and CDR2 FQGNSA. The CDR3 reads CASSLRSSGGRGTGELFF. In nucleotides, the CDR3 is TGTGCCAGCAGCCTCAGATCTAGCGGGGGTAGGGGCACCGGGGAGCTGTTTTTT.

The chain has TRBV12-3 or TRBV12-4 and TRBJ1-1; perhaps TRBD1 as D (6 bases). Trimming pared 6 bases from V and 7 bases from J, leaving 21 bases between. This CDR3 has 15 residues. CDR3 nucleotide sequence: TGTGCCAGCAGCCGGGGACAAGGGCTCCTTATTGAAGCTTTCTTT. This codes for CASSRGQGLLIEAFF.

J is TRBJ2-1 and V is TRBV7-3; possible D gene TRBD1, 7 bases. This CDR3 is 14 amino acids long. V was cut by 1 base and J by 7 bases, with 11 bases left in between. Per germline, CDR1 SGHTA and CDR2 FQGTGA. CDR3: CASSLRAGGNEQFF. The CDR3 DNA sequence: TGTGCCAGCAGCTTAAGGGCAGGGGGGAATGAGCAGTTCTTC.

V gene TRBV7-4 combines with J gene TRBJ2-1; D unresolved. The CDR3 runs to 10 residues. Trimming stripped 5 bases from V and 10 bases from J, with 6 bases between. The germline gives CDR1 SGHVT, CDR2 SQSDAQ. The CDR3 loop is CASSPPEQFF. The CDR3 nucleotides are TGTGCCAGCAGCCCGCCGGAGCAGTTCTTC.

This clonotype was found a few times. This sequence joins TRBV6-5 and TRBJ2-3, with D perhaps being TRBD1 or TRBD2 (5 bases each). The germline V gene encodes CDR1 MNHEY and CDR2 SVGAGI. CDR3 length: 16 residues. The V end was cut by 4 bases, the J end by 0 bases, with 14 bases between. The CDR3 region is CASSFSRDPSTDTQYF. The CDR3 nucleotides are TGTGCCAGCAGTTTTAGCCGGGACCCAAGCACAGATACGCAGTATTTT.

The J gene is TRBJ2-1, the V gene TRBV12-3 or TRBV12-4; either TRBD1 or TRBD2 may fit D (5 bases each). The CDR3 has 14 residues. Trimming took off 6 bases at V and 7 bases at J, with 16 bases between the two ends. Written as DNA, the CDR3 is TGTGCCAGCAGCTCTCCGGGACGCCAAAATGAGCAGTTCTTC. Protein sequence: CASSSPGRQNEQFF.

The V gene is TRBV6-1, the J gene TRBJ2-3; TRBD2 agrees at 9 bases. J was trimmed by 4 bases and V by 0 bases; bases with no gene match: 8. The CDR3 runs 17 residues. Germline values: CDR1 MNHNS, CDR2 SASEGT. Here the CDR3 reads CASSEALGGGVPDTQYF. The CDR3 DNA reads as TGTGCCAGCAGTGAAGCGCTGGGCGGGGGGGTCCCAGATACGCAGTATTTT.

The chain employs TRBV3-1 and TRBJ2-1, with D hard to call. Per the germline V gene, CDR1 is LGHDT and CDR2 is YNNKEL (reference sequence). The CDR3 loop spans 14 amino acids. The V end was cut by 0 bases, the J end by 8 bases, with 11 bases between. The CDR3 loop is CASSQDTNPDEQFF. The CDR3, as DNA: TGTGCCAGCAGCCAAGACACGAATCCCGATGAGCAGTTCTTC.

V gene TRBV27 combines with J gene TRBJ1-1; a possible D gene is TRBD1 (5 bases). This CDR3 is built from 14 residues. Germline V gene data show CDR1 as MNHEY and CDR2 as SMNVEV (reference sequence). V was cut by 3 bases and J by 5 bases, with 13 bases left in between. This chain's CDR3 is CASSFGGTETEAFF. Here the CDR3 DNA reads TGTGCCAGCAGTTTTGGGGGTACAGAAACTGAAGCTTTCTTT.

The chain uses TRBV19 and TRBJ1-1, with no clear D. CDR1 and CDR2 from the germline V gene are LNHDA and SQIVND (reference sequence). Trimming pared 3 bases from V and 7 bases from J, leaving 9 bases between. The CDR3 has 12 amino acids. CDR3 coding DNA: TGTGCCAGTAGTATCCCCGGGATTGAAGCTTTCTTT. It translates to CASSIPGIEAFF.

The CDR3 is CASSAGTGELFF. The CDR3 region has the DNA TGTGCCAGCAGTGCGGGCACCGGGGAGCTGTTTTTT. The chain links TRBV6-2 or TRBV6-3 to TRBJ2-2; TRBD2 might be the D (5 bases). Germline values: CDR1 MNHEY, CDR2 SVGEGT. V lost 5 bases and J lost 4, with 5 bases in between. The CDR3 runs 12 residues.

This clonotype has only a few counts. The gene calls are TRBV12-3 or TRBV12-4 and TRBJ1-5; D perhaps matches TRBD1 (6 bases). V gave up 5 bases and J gave up 6 bases, with 11 bases separating them. This CDR3 has 13 amino acids. CDR3 sequence (DNA): TGTGCCAGCAGTACAGGGCAGTCTCAGCCCCAGCATTTT. Translating it yields CASSTGQSQPQHF.

A few counts support this clonotype. The chain carries TRBV7-8 and TRBJ2-2, with D possibly matching TRBD1 (6 bases). The V end was cut by 6 bases, the J end by 6 bases, with 14 bases between. CDR1 is SGHVS, CDR2 FQNEAQ, per germline. The CDR3 is 14 residues long. The CDR3 DNA sequence: TGTGCCAGCAGAGACAGGAAATCGGCCGGGGAGCTGTTTTTT. Encoded protein: CASRDRKSAGELFF.

The CDR3 DNA reads as TGTGCCAGCAGCTTTGAACAGGCGAACACCGGGGAGCTGTTTTTT. Translated: CASSFEQANTGELFF. The rearrangement joins TRBV7-9 to TRBJ2-2, with D perhaps matching TRBD1 (5 bases). This CDR3 has 15 residues. V shed 3 bases and J shed 0 bases, with 8 bases lying between them. Germline V gene data show CDR1 as SEHNR and CDR2 as FQNEAQ (reference sequence).

The rearrangement uses TRBV20-1 and TRBJ2-1; 8 nucleotides match TRBD2. CDR1 and CDR2 (germline): DFQATT, SNEGSKA (reference sequence). The CDR3 has 14 amino acids. V dropped 6 bases and J dropped 6; count of bases not matched to a gene: 10. The chain's CDR3 is CSAPGLVISNEQFF. The CDR3 DNA sequence: TGCAGTGCCCCGGGACTAGTTATCTCCAATGAGCAGTTCTTC.

This clonotype was found many times. This chain joins TRBV6-1 and TRBJ2-5, with 10 nucleotides matching TRBD1. This CDR3 spans 17 amino acids. Germline CDR1 reads MNHNS; CDR2 reads SASEGT. With V trimmed by 4 bases and J by 0 bases, 8 bases remained unmatched. The CDR3 bases are TGTGCCAGCAGTGCCCGGACAGGGGGGACGTACCAAGAGACCCAGTACTTC. Amino acid sequence: CASSARTGGTYQETQYF.

Only a few counts were recorded for this clonotype. CDR3 coding DNA: TGTGCCAGCAGAACACAGGGGGCTTGGGAGACCCAGTACTTC. Translation gives CASRTQGAWETQYF. J is TRBJ2-5 and V is TRBV7-6, with 9 bases fitting TRBD1. Germline V lookup: CDR1 SGHVS, CDR2 FNYEAQ. This CDR3 has 14 residues. V dropped 6 bases and J dropped 5; count of bases not matched to a gene: 7.

The rearrangement joins TRBV16 to TRBJ1-4; 7 nucleotides line up with TRBD1. V gave up 0 bases and J gave up 7 bases; unmatched junction bases: 11. Germline V gene lookup returns CDR1 KGHSY and CDR2 FQNENV. The CDR3 has 17 amino acids. CDR3 nucleotide sequence: TGTGCCAGCAGCCAATCCTCCCCTGCACAGGGGTTTGAAAAACTGTTTTTT. Encoded protein: CASSQSSPAQGFEKLFF.

The V gene is TRBV12-3 or TRBV12-4, the J gene TRBJ2-7; 9 bases line up with TRBD1. The CDR3 runs to 15 residues. V lost 5 bases to trimming and J lost 3 bases; unmatched junction nucleotides: 8. Written as DNA, the CDR3 is TGTGCCAGCAGTCCCGGGACAGGGAACTTCTACGAGCAGTACTTC. Protein: CASSPGTGNFYEQYF.

In DNA form, the CDR3 reads TGCAGTGCTCTAGCGGTGGGAGAGCAGTACTTC. Encoded protein: CSALAVGEQYF. J is TRBJ2-7 and V is TRBV20-1; 7 nucleotides line up with TRBD2. Trimming cost V 5 bases and J 7 bases; bases outside gene matches: 5. This CDR3 is built from 11 residues. Per the germline V gene, CDR1 is DFQATT and CDR2 is SNEGSKA (reference sequence).

V and J are TRBV15 and TRBJ2-2; D call uncertain. The CDR3 is 16 residues long. Trimming left V 1 base short and J 5 bases short, with 14 bases between. Germline V gene lookup returns CDR1 LNHNV and CDR2 YYDKDF (reference sequence). CDR3 region: CATSRAPGLWTGELFF. CDR3 nucleotides: TGTGCCACCAGCAGAGCGCCGGGTCTTTGGACCGGGGAGCTGTTTTTT. The entire variable domain, with the rest obtained from reference TRBV15 and TRBJ2-2, is as follows: DAMVIQNPRYQVTQFGKPVTLSCSQTLNHNVMYWYQQKSSQAPKLLFHYYDKDFNNEADTPDNFQSRRPNTSFCFLDIRSPGLGDTAMYLCATSRAPGLWTGELFFGEGSRLTVL.

This chain connects TRBV4-1 to TRBJ1-2, with no clear D. The CDR3 is 13 residues long. The germline V gene encodes CDR1 MGHRA and CDR2 YSYEKL. V lost 3 bases and J 4 bases, leaving 9 bases between the germline ends. The CDR3 sequence: CASSQLVGYGYTF. CDR3 in DNA: TGCGCCAGCAGCCAGCTTGTTGGCTATGGCTACACCTTC.

The gene calls are TRBV19 and TRBJ1-5; 7 bases match TRBD1. Germline CDR1 is LNHDA and CDR2 is SQIVND (reference sequence). There are 15 residues in the CDR3. Trimming removed 5 bases from V and 6 bases from J; junction bases left unmatched: 10. Here the CDR3 reads CASSPTRGPGQPQHF. The CDR3, as DNA: TGTGCCAGTAGTCCGACAAGGGGGCCCGGTCAGCCCCAGCATTTT.

Here the CDR3 reads CASSESGLSYEQYF. CDR3 DNA sequence: TGTGCCAGCAGCGAAAGCGGGTTATCCTACGAGCAGTACTTC. The V gene is TRBV25-1, the J gene TRBJ2-7, with D tentatively TRBD2 (6 bases). Germline-derived CDR1 and CDR2 are MGHDK and SYGVNS. This CDR3 is built from 14 residues. The ends were cut back, 6 bases at V and 1 base at J, with 13 bases in the middle.

The chain links TRBV7-3 to TRBJ2-1; TRBD1 might be the D (7 bases). V dropped 1 base and J dropped 4 bases, with 17 bases sitting between them. Germline CDR1 reads SGHTA; CDR2 reads FQGTGA. The CDR3 is 17 residues long. The CDR3 reads CASSLRSGDSVYNEQFF. In nucleotides, the CDR3 is TGTGCCAGCAGCTTAAGGTCGGGGGACAGTGTTTACAATGAGCAGTTCTTC.

The chain has TRBV11-2 and TRBJ1-1; D unresolved. Trimming pared 5 bases from V and 0 bases from J, leaving 7 bases between. Germline V gives CDR1 SGHAT, CDR2 FQNNGV. This CDR3 spans 13 amino acids. CDR3 bases: TGTGCCAGCAGCCTAAACTTGAACACTGAAGCTTTCTTT. Protein product: CASSLNLNTEAFF.